This T cell receptor (beta chain) was captured in a study of T cell repertoires in cytomegalovirus infection (dated by TCRdb to about 2019). Study-wide context: The peptide stimulations were aimed at well-studied HLA-B-restricted epitopes as well as recently identified HLA-C-restricted CMV epitopes, whose presentation resists viral immunomodulation. Donor HLA type was relevant to the analysis, as public TCR beta signatures indicated carriage of CMV infection together with the matching HLA type.

Interpreted using the paper, the treatment or condition label stands for: in vitro stimulation with specific CMV peptide epitopes to enrich CMV-specific T cells. Deletion took 1 base off V and 6 bases off J, with a span of 17 bases between the germline ends. Measured from the cysteine to the phenylalanine, the CDR3 is 15 residues long. Just CDR3 DNA is preserved here, 45 bases in frame from base 1. Looking up the germline V gene (reference sequence) yields CDR1 DFQATT and CDR2 SNEGSKA. In the case of this clonotype: What antigen it recognizes has not been identified. Base qualities are not provided; no much larger clone lies one nucleotide away.

Study-wide conclusions, independent of this receptor: Cumulative frequency of public TCR beta family members discriminated carriers of CMV infection plus the relevant HLA type in this cohort and an independent 352-donor cohort. The ex vivo response was dominated by HLA-C-restricted CMV-specific TCR beta clonotypes, which also provided the single most frequent clonotype in two of eight donors.

TCRdb shows the sequencer as Illumina HiSeq 1500. TCRdb reworked the public reads: Q25 trimming with fastp, MiXCR clone assembly, productive beta chains retained. Each entry is one CDR3 protein sequence, shown with its most common DNA and genes. This sample lists hundreds of thousands of distinct CDR3 sequences; under 40% were detected once. 13% of the sample is taken by the ten largest. Source: cultured CD8+ T cells from PBMCs, taken from culture after CMV antigen stimulation. In this chain, TRBV20-1 is recombined with TRBJ2-3; the D gene is possibly TRBD1 or TRBD2, each agreeing over 5 bases. This clonotype was sampled from a human donor in good health (CMV status not recorded). Some clones in this sample may be carry-over from other donors' samples. The bases read TGCAGTGCTAGAGGGGCCGAGGGACCCTTGGATACGCAGTATTTT. This sequence encodes CSARGAEGPLDTQYF.